A single sample is the source of the 3 T cell receptor beta chains below, sequenced in a study of T cell responses to AZD1222 COVID-19 vaccine. Sequenced by immunoSEQ multiplex PCR; TCRdb stores in-frame clones only, minus some. The sample carries about 110,000 clones, about 88% recorded once. The sample here was peripheral blood, taken on day 0 of AZD1222 vaccination. The receptors come from an adult in good health.

The chain links TRBV4-1 to TRBJ2-1; D unresolved. This CDR3 comprises 12 residues. Between the trimmed V and J ends, which lost 6 bases and 6 bases, there was a span of 9 bases. The germline CDR1 and CDR2 sequences are MGHRA and YSYEKL. CDR3 nucleotide sequence: TGCGCCAGCAGATCGCTAGGCAATGAGCAGTTCTTC. It specifies CASRSLGNEQFF.

The chain joins TRBV27 to TRBJ1-5; D remains unclear. This CDR3 spans 16 amino acids. The germline gives CDR1 MNHEY, CDR2 SMNVEV (reference sequence). V dropped 5 bases and J dropped 4 bases, with 18 bases sitting between them. The CDR3 region is CASSRKAGVMNQPQHF. The CDR3 region has the DNA TGTGCCAGCAGTCGAAAAGCGGGAGTTATGAATCAGCCCCAGCATTTT.

This sequence joins TRBV19 and TRBJ1-5, with D maybe TRBD1 (5 bases). CDR1 is LNHDA, CDR2 SQIVND, per germline (reference sequence). The CDR3 sequence is 14 residues long. V was cut by 7 bases and J by 7 bases, with 17 bases left in between. The CDR3 coding sequence is TGTGCCAGTACCCGGGGCGGGGAAATACAGCCCCAGCATTTT. Protein product: CASTRGGEIQPQHF.